The entry below gives a single T cell receptor (beta chain) sequence along with its context. Original data processing: Amplification of reference gene primers was used by the study to estimate nucleated cell counts. Using immunoSEQ multiplex PCR, the repertoire was profiled, and TCRdb retains in-frame clones only, with some absent. V, J and clone size are taken as reported in that table, and D and trimming were inferred from the DNA itself. The data show 110,000 or so clones, approximately 71% seen once. The sample belongs to a study of blood T cell repertoires in COVID-19. Study-level background: Acute-phase and convalescent COVID-19 samples originated in the United States, Italy and Spain.

There are 15 residues in the CDR3. The V gene lost 5 bases and the J gene lost 7 bases, with 20 bases spanning the gap. Germline CDR1 KGHDR, CDR2 SFDVKD. The sequenced sample consisted of peripheral blood. This clonotype originated in a human donor in a cohort sampled during active COVID-19. The V call is TRBV24-1, the J call TRBJ2-7; perhaps TRBD2 as D (6 bases). This CDR3 is CATSAAGGSRGEQYF. In DNA, the CDR3 is TGTGCCACCAGTGCCGCCGGGGGTAGCCGGGGTGAGCAGTACTTC.